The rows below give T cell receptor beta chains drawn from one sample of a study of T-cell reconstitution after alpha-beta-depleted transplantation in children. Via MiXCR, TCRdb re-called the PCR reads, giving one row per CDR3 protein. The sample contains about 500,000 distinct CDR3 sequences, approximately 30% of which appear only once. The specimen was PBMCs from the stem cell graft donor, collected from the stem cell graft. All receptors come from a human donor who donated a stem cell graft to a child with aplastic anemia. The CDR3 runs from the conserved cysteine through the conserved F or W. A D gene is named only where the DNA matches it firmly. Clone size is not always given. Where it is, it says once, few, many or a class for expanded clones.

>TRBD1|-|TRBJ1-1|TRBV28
TGTGCCAGCAGTCCGTGGGACAGGGGACGGTTTTACACTGAAGCTTTCTTT
CASSPWDRGRFYTEAFF
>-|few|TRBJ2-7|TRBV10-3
TGTGCCATCAGTGAGTCGATAAGGGAGCAGTACTTC
CAISESIREQYF
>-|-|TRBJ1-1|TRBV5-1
TGCGCCAGCAGCTGGGTTGGAGGGGGAGGCACTGAAGCTTTCTTT
CASSWVGGGGTEAFF
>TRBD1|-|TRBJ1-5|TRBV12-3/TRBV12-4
TGTGCCAGCAGTTTTCTCCTCCTTGACAGGGAGCTGAATCAGCCCCAGCATTTT
CASSFLLLDRELNQPQHF
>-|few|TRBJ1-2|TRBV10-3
TGTGCCATCAGTGGGAACAGCAAATATGGCTACACCTTC
CAISGNSKYGYTF
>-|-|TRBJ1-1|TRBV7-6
TGTGCCAGCAGCTTAGGGGGTACAGGGACGATGAACACTGAAGCTTTCTTT
CASSLGGTGTMNTEAFF
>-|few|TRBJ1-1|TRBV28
TGTGCCAGCGGGGGGCGGAACACTGAAGCTTTCTTT
CASGGRNTEAFF
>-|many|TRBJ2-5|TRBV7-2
TGTGCCAGCAGTTTCGGAGGGAGGGAGACCCAGTACTTC
CASSFGGRETQYF
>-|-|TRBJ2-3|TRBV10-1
TGCGCCAGCAGTGAATATTCGGGGGTCCAGACAGATACGCAGTATTTT
CASSEYSGVQTDTQYF
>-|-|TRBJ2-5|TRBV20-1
TGCAGTGCTAGAGACCTCCGAGGGTTGGGGGAGACCCAGTACTTC
CSARDLRGLGETQYF
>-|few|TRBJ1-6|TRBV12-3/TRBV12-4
TGTGCCAGCAGTCCTAGGGCGGTAAATTCACCCCTCCACTTT
CASSPRAVNSPLHF
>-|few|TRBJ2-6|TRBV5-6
TGTGCCAGCAGCGGGTGGGGGGCTGGGGCCAACGTCCTGACTTTC
CASSGWGAGANVLTF
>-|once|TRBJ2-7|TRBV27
TGTGCCAGCAGTTTTGTTCCAATGGGCGAGCAGTACTTC
CASSFVPMGEQYF
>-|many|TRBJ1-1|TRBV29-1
TGCAGCGTTGCGGGACACTTGAACACTGAAGCTTTCTTT
CSVAGHLNTEAFF
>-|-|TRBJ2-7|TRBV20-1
TGCAGTGCCGCGACCGGGATGGACTACGAGCAGTACTTC
CSAATGMDYEQYF
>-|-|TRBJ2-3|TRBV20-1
TGCAGTGCTAGTGAAGGGGTGGGGCGTGTGTATTTT
CSASEGVGRVYF
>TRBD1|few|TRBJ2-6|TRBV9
TGTGCCAGCAGCACGTCGAGGACAGGGCCTCTCTCTGGGGCCAACGTCCTGACTTTC
CASSTSRTGPLSGANVLTF
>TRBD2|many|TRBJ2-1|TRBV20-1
TGCAGTGCTGGGACTAGCGGGAAATACAATGAGCAGTTCTTC
CSAGTSGKYNEQFF
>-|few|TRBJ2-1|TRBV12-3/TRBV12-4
TGTGCCAGCGCGAGGTCCAGCCGGGGGAGGGAGCAGTTCTTC
CASARSSRGREQFF
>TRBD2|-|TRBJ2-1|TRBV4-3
TGCGCCAGCAGCCAAGGGGGCGGGAGGACAAATGAGCAGTTCTTC
CASSQGGGRTNEQFF
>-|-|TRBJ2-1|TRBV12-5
TGTGCTAGTGGTGAAGTATACAATGAGCAGTTCTTC
CASGEVYNEQFF
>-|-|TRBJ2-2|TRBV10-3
TGTGCCATCAGTGTGCGCGAGGCCACCGGGGAGCTGTTTTTT
CAISVREATGELFF